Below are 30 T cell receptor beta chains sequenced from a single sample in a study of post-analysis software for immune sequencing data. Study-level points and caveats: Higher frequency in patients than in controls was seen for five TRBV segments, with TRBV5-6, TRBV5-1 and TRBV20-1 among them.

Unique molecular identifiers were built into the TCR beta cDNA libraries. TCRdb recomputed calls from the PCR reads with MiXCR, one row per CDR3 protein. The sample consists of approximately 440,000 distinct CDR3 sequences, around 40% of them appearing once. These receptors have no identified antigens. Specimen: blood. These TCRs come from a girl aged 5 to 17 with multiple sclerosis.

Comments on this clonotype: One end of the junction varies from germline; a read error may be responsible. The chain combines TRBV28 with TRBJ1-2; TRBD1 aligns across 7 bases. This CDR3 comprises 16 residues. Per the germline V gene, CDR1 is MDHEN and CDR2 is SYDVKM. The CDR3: CASTGTATIRNYGYTF. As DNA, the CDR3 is TGTGCCAGCACCGGGACAGCCACTATCCGGAACTATGGTTACACCTTC.

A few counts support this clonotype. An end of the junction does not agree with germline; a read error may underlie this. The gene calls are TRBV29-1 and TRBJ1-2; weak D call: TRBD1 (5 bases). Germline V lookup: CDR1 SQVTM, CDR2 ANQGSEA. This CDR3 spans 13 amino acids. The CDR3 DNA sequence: TGCAGCGTTCAAGGGACCGCTAACTGTGGCTACACCTTC. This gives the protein CSVQGTANCGYTF.

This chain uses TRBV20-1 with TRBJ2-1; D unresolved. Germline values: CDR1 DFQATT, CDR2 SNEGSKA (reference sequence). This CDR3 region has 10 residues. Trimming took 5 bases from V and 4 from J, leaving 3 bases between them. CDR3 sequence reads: CSAGYNEQFF. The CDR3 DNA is TGCAGTGCTGGGTACAATGAGCAGTTCTTC.

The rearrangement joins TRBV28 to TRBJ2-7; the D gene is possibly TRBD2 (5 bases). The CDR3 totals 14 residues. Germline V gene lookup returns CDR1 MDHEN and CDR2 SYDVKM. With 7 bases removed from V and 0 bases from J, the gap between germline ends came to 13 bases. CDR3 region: CASTPSTGSYEQYF. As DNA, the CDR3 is TGTGCCAGCACCCCTAGCACCGGCTCCTACGAGCAGTACTTC.

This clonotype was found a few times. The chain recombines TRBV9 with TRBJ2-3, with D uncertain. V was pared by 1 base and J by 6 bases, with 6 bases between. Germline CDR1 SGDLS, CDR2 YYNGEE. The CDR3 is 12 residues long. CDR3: CASSVSSDTQYF. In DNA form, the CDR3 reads TGTGCCAGCAGCGTATCATCTGATACGCAGTATTTT.

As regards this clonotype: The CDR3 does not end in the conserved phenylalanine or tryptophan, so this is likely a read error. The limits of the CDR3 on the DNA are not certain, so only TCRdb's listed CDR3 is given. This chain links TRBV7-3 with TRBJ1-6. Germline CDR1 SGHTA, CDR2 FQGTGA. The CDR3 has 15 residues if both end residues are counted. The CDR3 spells CASSLGGRSNSPPHL.

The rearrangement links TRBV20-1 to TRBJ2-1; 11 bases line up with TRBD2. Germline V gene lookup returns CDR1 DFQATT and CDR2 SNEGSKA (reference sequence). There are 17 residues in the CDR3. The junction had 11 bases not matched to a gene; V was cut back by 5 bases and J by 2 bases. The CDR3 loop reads CSALGLAGAYTYNEQFF. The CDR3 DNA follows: TGCAGTGCTCTAGGACTAGCGGGCGCCTATACCTACAATGAGCAGTTCTTC.

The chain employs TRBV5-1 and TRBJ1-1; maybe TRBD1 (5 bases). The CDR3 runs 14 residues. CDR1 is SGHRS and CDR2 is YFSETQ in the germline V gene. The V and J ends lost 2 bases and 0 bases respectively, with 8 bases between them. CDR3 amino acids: CASSFLTVNTEAFF. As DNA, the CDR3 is TGCGCCAGCAGCTTTCTGACAGTGAACACTGAAGCTTTCTTT.

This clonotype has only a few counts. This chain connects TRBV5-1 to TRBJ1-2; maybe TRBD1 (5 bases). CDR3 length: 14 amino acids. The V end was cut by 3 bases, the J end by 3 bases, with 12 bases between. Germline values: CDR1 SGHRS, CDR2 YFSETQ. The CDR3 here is CASSSGGVHYGYTF. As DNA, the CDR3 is TGCGCCAGCAGCTCGGGGGGGGTCCACTATGGCTACACCTTC. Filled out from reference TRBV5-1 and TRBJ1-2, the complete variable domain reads KAGVTQTPRYLIKTRGQQVTLSCSPISGHRSVSWYQQTPGQGLQFLFEYFSETQRNKGNFPGRFSGRQFSNSRSEMNVSTLELGDSALYLCASSSGGVHYGYTFGSGTRLTVV.

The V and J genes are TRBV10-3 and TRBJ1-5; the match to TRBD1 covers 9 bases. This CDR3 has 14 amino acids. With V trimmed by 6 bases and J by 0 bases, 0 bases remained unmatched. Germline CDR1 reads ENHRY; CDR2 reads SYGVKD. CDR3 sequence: CAIRGQGSNQPQHF. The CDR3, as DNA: TGTGCCATCAGGGGACAGGGTAGCAATCAGCCCCAGCATTTT.

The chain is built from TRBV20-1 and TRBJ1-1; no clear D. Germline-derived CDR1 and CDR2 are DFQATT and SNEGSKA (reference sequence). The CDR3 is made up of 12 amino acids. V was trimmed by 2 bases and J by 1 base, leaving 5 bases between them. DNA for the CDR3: TGCAGTGCTAGAATGCCGAACACTGAAGCTTTCTTT. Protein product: CSARMPNTEAFF.

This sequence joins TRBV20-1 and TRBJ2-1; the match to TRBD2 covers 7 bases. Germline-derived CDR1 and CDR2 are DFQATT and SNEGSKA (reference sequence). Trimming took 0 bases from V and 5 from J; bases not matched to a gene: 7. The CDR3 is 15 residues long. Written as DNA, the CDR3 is TGCAGTGCTAGAGACGGACTAGGATCGAACAATGAGCAGTTCTTC. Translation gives CSARDGLGSNNEQFF.

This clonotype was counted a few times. Here the CDR3 reads CASSLADPSSYEQYF. In nucleotides, the CDR3 is TGCGCCAGCAGCTTGGCCGACCCGAGCTCCTACGAGCAGTACTTC. This chain links TRBV5-1 with TRBJ2-7; D remains unclear. Germline V lookup: CDR1 SGHRS, CDR2 YFSETQ. The CDR3 contains 15 residues. Trimming took off 0 bases at V and 0 bases at J, with 10 bases between the two ends.

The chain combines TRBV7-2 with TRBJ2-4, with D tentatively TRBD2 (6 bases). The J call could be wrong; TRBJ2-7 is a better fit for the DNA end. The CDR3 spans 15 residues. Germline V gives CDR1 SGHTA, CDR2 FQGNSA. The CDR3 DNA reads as TGTGCCAGCAGCTTAGAGAGGCGGGGAGGTTACGAGCAGTACTTC. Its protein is CASSLERRGGYEQYF.

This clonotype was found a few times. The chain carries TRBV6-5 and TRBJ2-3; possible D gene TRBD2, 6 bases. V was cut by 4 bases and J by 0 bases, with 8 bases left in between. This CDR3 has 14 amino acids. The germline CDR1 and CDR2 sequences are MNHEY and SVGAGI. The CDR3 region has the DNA TGTGCCAGCAGTTTAGCGGCTAGCACAGATACGCAGTATTTT. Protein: CASSLAASTDTQYF.

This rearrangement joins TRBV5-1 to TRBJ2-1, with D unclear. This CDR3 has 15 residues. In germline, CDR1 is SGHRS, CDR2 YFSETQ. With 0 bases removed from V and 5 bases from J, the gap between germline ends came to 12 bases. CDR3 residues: CASSLGSVRNNEQFF. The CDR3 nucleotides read TGCGCCAGCAGCTTGGGCTCAGTAAGGAACAATGAGCAGTTCTTC.

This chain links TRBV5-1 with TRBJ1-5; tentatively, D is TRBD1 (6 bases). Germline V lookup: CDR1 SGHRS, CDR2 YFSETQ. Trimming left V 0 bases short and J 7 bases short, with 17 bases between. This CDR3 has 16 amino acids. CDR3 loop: CASSLGAQGDGQPQHF. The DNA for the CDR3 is TGCGCCAGCAGCTTGGGGGCACAGGGCGACGGGCAGCCCCAGCATTTT.

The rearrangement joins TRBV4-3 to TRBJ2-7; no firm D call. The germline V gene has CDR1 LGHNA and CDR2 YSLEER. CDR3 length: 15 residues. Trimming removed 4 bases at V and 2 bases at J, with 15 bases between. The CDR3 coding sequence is TGCGCCAGCAGCCGGCCGCATTGGTGTACCTACGAGCAGTACTTC. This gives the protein CASSRPHWCTYEQYF.

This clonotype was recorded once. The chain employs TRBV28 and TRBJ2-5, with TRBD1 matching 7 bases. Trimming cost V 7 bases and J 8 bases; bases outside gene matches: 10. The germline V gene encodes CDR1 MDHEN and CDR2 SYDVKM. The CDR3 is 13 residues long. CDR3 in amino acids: CASTTDRPQTQYF. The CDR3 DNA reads TGTGCCAGCACCACGGACAGGCCCCAAACCCAGTACTTC.

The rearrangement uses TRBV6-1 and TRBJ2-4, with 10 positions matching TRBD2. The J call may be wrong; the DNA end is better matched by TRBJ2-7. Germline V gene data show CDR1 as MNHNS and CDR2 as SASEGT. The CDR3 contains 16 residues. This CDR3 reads CASSERLAGAPYEQYF. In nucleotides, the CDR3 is TGTGCCAGCAGTGAAAGGCTAGCGGGAGCCCCCTACGAGCAGTACTTC.

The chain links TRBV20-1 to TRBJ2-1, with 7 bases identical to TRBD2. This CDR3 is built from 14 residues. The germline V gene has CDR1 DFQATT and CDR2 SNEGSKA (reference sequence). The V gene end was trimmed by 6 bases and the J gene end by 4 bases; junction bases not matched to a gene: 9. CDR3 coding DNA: TGCAGTGCAGGCCCCGTGGGGGGGTACAATGAGCAGTTCTTC. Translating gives CSAGPVGGYNEQFF.

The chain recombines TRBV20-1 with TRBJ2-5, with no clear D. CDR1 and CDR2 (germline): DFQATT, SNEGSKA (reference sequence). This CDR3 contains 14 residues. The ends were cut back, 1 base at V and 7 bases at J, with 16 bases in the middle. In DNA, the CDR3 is TGCAGTGCTAGAGTGAATCGAGAGTGGGGGACCCAGTACTTC. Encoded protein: CSARVNREWGTQYF.

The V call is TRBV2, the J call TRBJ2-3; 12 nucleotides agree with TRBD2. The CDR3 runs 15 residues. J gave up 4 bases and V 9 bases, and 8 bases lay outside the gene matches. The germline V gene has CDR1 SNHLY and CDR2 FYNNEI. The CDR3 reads CARRTTSGSSDTQYF. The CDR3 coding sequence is TGTGCCAGGCGTACGACTAGCGGGAGTTCAGATACGCAGTATTTT.

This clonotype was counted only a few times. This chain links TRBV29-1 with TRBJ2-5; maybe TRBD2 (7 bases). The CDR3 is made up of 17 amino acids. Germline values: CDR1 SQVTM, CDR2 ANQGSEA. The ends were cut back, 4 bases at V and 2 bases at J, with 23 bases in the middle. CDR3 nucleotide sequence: TGCAGCGTTGTAGTTCGGGGGGCAATGCTAGGACAAGAGACCCAGTACTTC. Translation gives CSVVVRGAMLGQETQYF.

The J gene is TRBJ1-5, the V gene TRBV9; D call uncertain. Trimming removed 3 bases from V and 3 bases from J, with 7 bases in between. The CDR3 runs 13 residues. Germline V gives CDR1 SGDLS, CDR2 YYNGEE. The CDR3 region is CASSADLNQPQHF. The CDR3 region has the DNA TGTGCCAGCAGCGCGGACCTCAATCAGCCCCAGCATTTT.

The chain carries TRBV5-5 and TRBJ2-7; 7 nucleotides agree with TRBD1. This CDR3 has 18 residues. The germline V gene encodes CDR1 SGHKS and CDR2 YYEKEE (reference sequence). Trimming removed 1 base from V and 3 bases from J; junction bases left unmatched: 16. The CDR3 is CASSLKGTAFIINYEQYF. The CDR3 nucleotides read TGTGCCAGCAGCTTGAAGGGGACAGCCTTTATCATCAACTACGAGCAGTACTTC.

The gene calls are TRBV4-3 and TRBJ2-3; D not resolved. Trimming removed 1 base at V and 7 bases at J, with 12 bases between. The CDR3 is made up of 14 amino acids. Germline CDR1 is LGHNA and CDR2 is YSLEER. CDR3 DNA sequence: TGCGCCAGCAGCCAAGTTGGGGAACTCCATACGCAGTATTTT. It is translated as CASSQVGELHTQYF.

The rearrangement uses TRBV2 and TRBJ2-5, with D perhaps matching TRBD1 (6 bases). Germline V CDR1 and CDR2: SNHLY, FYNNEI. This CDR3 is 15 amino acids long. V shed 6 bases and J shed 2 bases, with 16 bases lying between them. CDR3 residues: CASRAGLGTQETQYF. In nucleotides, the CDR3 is TGTGCCAGCAGAGCAGGGTTGGGGACACAAGAGACCCAGTACTTC.

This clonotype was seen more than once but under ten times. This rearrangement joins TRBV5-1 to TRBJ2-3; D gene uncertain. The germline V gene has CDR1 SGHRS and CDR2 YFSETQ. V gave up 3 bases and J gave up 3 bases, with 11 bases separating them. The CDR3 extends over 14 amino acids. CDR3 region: CASSSVPSTDTQYF. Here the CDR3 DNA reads TGCGCCAGCAGCTCCGTCCCTAGTACAGATACGCAGTATTTT.

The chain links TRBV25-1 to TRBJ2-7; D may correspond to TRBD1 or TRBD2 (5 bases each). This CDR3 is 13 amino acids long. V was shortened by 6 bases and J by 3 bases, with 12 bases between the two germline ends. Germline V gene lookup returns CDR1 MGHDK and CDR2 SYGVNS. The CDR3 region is CASRGDGCYEQYF. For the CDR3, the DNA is TGTGCCAGCAGGGGGGACGGATGCTACGAGCAGTACTTC.